These 13 T cell receptor beta chains were sequenced from one sample in a study of human T cells and chemical hapten exposure. Time point here: patch test 2, 6 weeks after DPC sensitization. Treatment defined: therapeutic diphenylcyclopropenone sensitization with weekly scalp DPC. TCRdb recomputed calls from the RACE reads with MiXCR, one row per CDR3 protein. The sample consists of hundreds of thousands of distinct CDR3 sequences, more than 5% of them appearing once. The sequences come from whole blood, collected in connection with sensitization to the hapten diphenylcyclopropenone (DPC). Receptor source: a woman between 18 and 29 years old with alopecia areata. Some clones in this sample may be carry-over from other donors' samples.

This chain connects TRBV5-8 to TRBJ2-1; 14 bases fit TRBD2. J lost 4 bases, V lost 2 bases, and 11 bases had no gene match. Germline V gene data show CDR1 as SGHTS and CDR2 as YDEGEE. The CDR3 has 19 residues. CDR3: CASSFPTTSGGAYYNEQFF. CDR3 nucleotides: TGTGCCAGCAGCTTCCCAACGACTAGCGGGGGGGCTTATTACAATGAGCAGTTCTTC.

This clonotype was seen at least ten times. This chain connects TRBV10-3 to TRBJ1-4; D remains unclear. V was clipped by 0 bases and J by 6 bases, with 11 bases between them. This CDR3 has 15 amino acids. Per germline, CDR1 ENHRY and CDR2 SYGVKD. The CDR3 loop is CAISESEARDEKLFF. The CDR3 bases are TGTGCCATCAGTGAGTCGGAGGCCCGGGATGAAAAACTGTTTTTT.

In this sample, this clonotype turned up a few times. V usage is TRBV6-5 and J usage is TRBJ1-5, with 9 bases identical to TRBD1. The CDR3 extends over 15 amino acids. Germline CDR1 is MNHEY and CDR2 is SVGAGI. V dropped 7 bases and J dropped 6; count of bases not matched to a gene: 10. The DNA of the CDR3 is TGTGCCAGCACCCCCGGGACAGGGATAGGTCAGCCCCAGCATTTT. This translates into CASTPGTGIGQPQHF.

The CDR3: CASSRDLIAKNIQYF. The DNA of the CDR3 is TGTGCCAGTAGTCGAGACCTGATAGCCAAAAACATTCAGTACTTC. V is TRBV19 and J is TRBJ2-4; unclear D gene. Per germline, CDR1 LNHDA and CDR2 SQIVND (reference sequence). Trimming stripped 5 bases from V and 0 bases from J, with 11 bases between. This CDR3 comprises 15 residues.

The rearrangement links TRBV20-1 to TRBJ1-1; D gene unclear. The CDR3 loop spans 15 amino acids. Germline assignment: CDR1 DFQATT and CDR2 SNEGSKA (reference sequence). Between the trimmed V and J ends, which lost 5 bases and 0 bases, there was a span of 16 bases. CDR3 nucleotide sequence: TGCAGTGCTCGATTGTTGTTCGAGTTGAACACTGAAGCTTTCTTT. Translated, it gives CSARLLFELNTEAFF.

The rearrangement uses TRBV12-3 or TRBV12-4 and TRBJ2-1; perhaps TRBD1 as D (7 bases). This CDR3 region has 15 residues. V was pared by 6 bases and J by 5 bases, with 17 bases between. CDR3 sequence: CASRAGQIIDNEQFF. In DNA form, the CDR3 reads TGTGCCAGCAGGGCGGGACAGATTATCGACAATGAGCAGTTCTTC.

This sequence joins TRBV27 and TRBJ2-6; weak D call: TRBD1 (6 bases). This CDR3 has 15 residues. The V gene's germline CDR1 is MNHEY and CDR2 SMNVEV (reference sequence). The V gene lost 1 base and the J gene lost 3 bases, with 7 bases spanning the gap. This CDR3 reads CASSLYRVGANVLTF. CDR3 in DNA: TGTGCCAGCAGTTTATACAGGGTTGGGGCCAACGTCCTGACTTTC. Based on the CDR3 plus reference TRBV27 and TRBJ2-6, the full variable domain is EAQVTQNPRYLITVTGKKLTVTCSQNMNHEYMSWYRQDPGLGLRQIYYSMNVEVTDKGDVPEGYKVSRKEKRNFPLILESPSPNQTSLYFCASSLYRVGANVLTFGAGSRLTVL.

This clonotype was found many times. The DNA for the CDR3 is TGCAGCGCCGGGTGGGGGTCGGATCAGCCCCAGCATTTT. Protein sequence: CSAGWGSDQPQHF. This chain joins TRBV29-1 and TRBJ1-5; D is perhaps TRBD1 (5 bases). The CDR3 consists of 13 residues. Germline V gene data show CDR1 as SQVTM and CDR2 as ANQGSEA. Trimming removed 7 bases at V and 5 bases at J, with 15 bases between.

This chain connects TRBV27 to TRBJ1-6; maybe TRBD1 (6 bases). The length of the CDR3 is 16 residues. The V gene lost 2 bases and the J gene lost 8 bases, with 16 bases spanning the gap. Germline V CDR1 and CDR2: MNHEY, SMNVEV (reference sequence). The CDR3 sequence: CASSLEFGGRDSPLHF. The DNA of the CDR3 is TGTGCCAGCAGTTTAGAGTTTGGGGGGCGAGATTCACCCCTCCACTTT.

The sample holds a few counts of this clonotype. The chain has TRBV7-2 and TRBJ1-4; D unclear. The V end was cut by 2 bases, the J end by 10 bases, with 23 bases between. CDR1 is SGHTA, CDR2 FQGNSA, per germline. The length of the CDR3 is 17 residues. In DNA form, the CDR3 reads TGTGCCAGCAGCTTAACGCGTAGGACGTATCCCTTCTCAAAACTGTTTTTT. It encodes CASSLTRRTYPFSKLFF.

This clonotype was seen at least ten times. This chain links TRBV4-2 with TRBJ2-1; possible D gene TRBD2, 6 bases. CDR1 is LGHNA and CDR2 is YNFKEQ in the germline V gene. Trimming removed 4 bases from V and 8 bases from J, with 21 bases in between. This CDR3 region has 16 residues. The CDR3 sequence is CASSLTEGAGSDEQFF. CDR3 bases: TGTGCCAGCAGCCTTACCGAGGGAGCCGGGAGCGATGAGCAGTTCTTC.

This clonotype was detected only a few times. The chain is built from TRBV6-1 and TRBJ2-1; 9 bases line up with TRBD1. The J segment lost 8 bases and the V segment lost 7 bases, leaving 6 bases of the junction unmatched. The CDR3 spans 13 residues. Germline loops: CDR1 MNHNS, CDR2 SASEGT. In DNA, the CDR3 is TGTGCCAGCACCAGGACAGGGGAGGATGAGCAGTTCTTC. Protein sequence: CASTRTGEDEQFF.

In its sample, this clonotype was seen a few times. V is TRBV27 and J is TRBJ1-1; D is undetermined. The CDR3 loop spans 14 amino acids. Trimming took 5 bases from V and 1 from J, leaving 11 bases between them. Germline V gives CDR1 MNHEY, CDR2 SMNVEV (reference sequence). As DNA, the CDR3 is TGTGCCAGCAGTGGTTATTTTTCGAACACTGAAGCTTTCTTT. Encoded protein: CASSGYFSNTEAFF.